The entry that follows covers one T cell receptor (beta chain) sequence. The target antigen is unknown. The data are from a study of post-analysis software for immune sequencing data. Study in general: The disease courses spanned relapsing-remitting, secondary progressive and progressive-relapsing forms of multiple sclerosis. Study-wide points: Under F measure analysis, samples from one preparation batch co-clustered strongly. People with multiple sclerosis had a significantly lower normalized Chao1 diversity than controls did.

TCR beta libraries were prepared from cDNA with unique molecular identifiers. The authors obtained about 520,000 cDNA molecules from roughly 1 to 10 million T cells. TCRdb fed the PCR reads into MiXCR, producing one record per CDR3 protein. The data show hundreds of thousands of distinct CDR3 sequences, roughly 58% seen once. Sequenced input: blood. This clonotype originated in a girl aged 10 to 17 with multiple sclerosis.

The CDR3 region is CASSERGRRGADTQYF. The CDR3 region has the DNA TGTGCCAGCAGTGAAAGGGGTCGCCGAGGCGCAGATACGCAGTATTTT. The chain couples TRBV2 to TRBJ2-3; D perhaps matches TRBD1 (5 bases). Trimming left V 2 bases short and J 4 bases short, with 16 bases between. Germline-derived CDR1 and CDR2 are SNHLY and FYNNEI. This CDR3 has 16 amino acids. Complete variable domain (other parts from reference TRBV2 and TRBJ2-3): EPEVTQTPSHQVTQMGQEVILRCVPISNHLYFYWYRQILGQKVEFLVSFYNNEISEKSEIFDDQFSVERPDGSNFTLKIRSTKLEDSAMYFCASSERGRRGADTQYFGPGTRLTVL.